This T cell receptor beta chain was captured by sequencing in a study of response to subunit inactivated influenza vaccine. Findings and caveats of the study: The study's authors posited that every seasonal influenza vaccination enlists few new T cells.

For this clonotype: The antigen remains undetermined.

TCRdb analysed the RT-PCR reads with MiXCR anew, one entry per CDR3 protein. This table holds about 500,000 distinct CDR3 sequences, 15% to 20% found once. Germline V CDR1 and CDR2: MGHDK, SYGVNS. This CDR3 spans 14 amino acids. Trimming left V 7 bases short and J 1 base short, with 13 bases between. J is TRBJ1-1 and V is TRBV25-1, with D uncertain. Here the sequenced sample was CD4+ T cells sorted from PBMCs, taken around 25 months after vaccination. This clonotype was sampled from a man between 45 and 75 years old who received an inactivated influenza vaccine. The CDR3 nucleotides are TGTGCCAGCAAGGAAACGGGCGAGAACACTGAAGCTTTCTTT. It encodes CASKETGENTEAFF.